What follows are 26 T cell receptor beta chains derived from one specimen sequenced in a study of neoadjuvant nivolumab and ipilimumab in lung cancer. Measured with immunoSEQ multiplex PCR; TCRdb has only the in-frame clones, and not every one. The table shows about 38,000 clones, with roughly 89% occurring only once. The specimen was peripheral blood, collected before neoadjuvant nivolumab, alone or with ipilimumab. Source of these receptors: an adult with non-small cell lung cancer.

This chain uses TRBV9 with TRBJ2-7, with D perhaps TRBD2 (6 bases). V lost 2 bases and J lost 1, with 13 bases in between. Germline CDR1 reads SGDLS; CDR2 reads YYNGEE. This CDR3 region has 15 residues. CDR3 DNA sequence: TGTGCCAGCAGCGTGGGGCGGGACTCGTCCTACGAGCAGTACTTC. Protein: CASSVGRDSSYEQYF.

The V gene is TRBV29-1, the J gene TRBJ2-5; perhaps TRBD2 as D (6 bases). The germline CDR1 and CDR2 sequences are SQVTM and ANQGSEA. Trimming took 6 bases from V and 3 from J, leaving 11 bases between them. This CDR3 contains 12 residues. CDR3 protein: CSVRTTEETQYF. The CDR3 region has the DNA TGCAGCGTGCGGACTACGGAAGAGACCCAGTACTTC.

CDR3 region: CASSSGRSTDTQYF. Here the CDR3 DNA reads TGTGCCAGCAGCTCGGGACGCTCTACAGATACGCAGTATTTT. The chain recombines TRBV7-3 with TRBJ2-3; D tentatively fits TRBD1 or TRBD2 (5 bases each). The CDR3 has 14 residues. The germline V gene encodes CDR1 SGHTA and CDR2 FQGTGA. The V end lost 4 bases, the J end lost 3 bases, and 11 bases lay between the germline ends. The variable domain in full, completed from reference TRBV7-3 and TRBJ2-3, reads GAGVSQTPSNKVTEKGKYVELRCDPISGHTALYWYRQSLGQGPEFLIYFQGTGAADDSGLPNDRFFAVRPEGSVSTLKIQRTERGDSAVYLCASSSGRSTDTQYFGPGTRLTVL.

The gene calls are TRBV7-8 and TRBJ2-7; D gene ambiguous. This CDR3 has 12 residues. Between the trimmed V and J ends, which lost 5 bases and 6 bases, there was a span of 11 bases. Germline values: CDR1 SGHVS, CDR2 FQNEAQ. CDR3: CASSPSGREQYF. The CDR3 bases are TGTGCCAGCAGCCCTTCTGGGCGCGAGCAGTACTTC.

The rearrangement joins TRBV15 to TRBJ2-1; 8 bases fit TRBD2. Germline V gives CDR1 LNHNV, CDR2 YYDKDF (reference sequence). CDR3 length: 13 amino acids. V shed 3 bases, J shed 15 bases, and the junction held 10 bases outside the gene matches. The CDR3 sequence is CATSRFPGGEGFF. CDR3 in DNA: TGTGCCACCAGCAGGTTTCCGGGGGGGGAGGGGTTCTTC. Supplemented by reference TRBV15 and TRBJ2-1, the full variable domain reads DAMVIQNPRYQVTQFGKPVTLSCSQTLNHNVMYWYQQKSSQAPKLLFHYYDKDFNNEADTPDNFQSRRPNTSFCFLDIRSPGLGDTAMYLCATSRFPGGEGFFGPGTRLTVL.

V gene TRBV29-1 combines with J gene TRBJ2-5; D remains unclear. Germline V gene data show CDR1 as SQVTM and CDR2 as ANQGSEA. The CDR3 is 14 residues long. Trimming cost V 5 bases and J 4 bases, with 17 bases left between them. CDR3 in amino acids: CSVSAQSNIETQYF. CDR3 in DNA: TGCAGCGTTTCTGCGCAGAGCAATATAGAGACCCAGTACTTC.

This rearrangement joins TRBV5-1 to TRBJ1-1, with 7 bases lining up with TRBD1. The ends lost 0 bases at V and 4 bases at J; junction bases unmatched: 15. The length of the CDR3 is 18 residues. Germline CDR1 reads SGHRS; CDR2 reads YFSETQ. This CDR3 is CASSLEKTGLNWVTEAFF. The CDR3 coding sequence is TGCGCCAGCAGCTTGGAGAAGACAGGGCTGAACTGGGTCACTGAAGCTTTCTTT. Full variable domain (rest looked up from reference TRBV5-1 and TRBJ1-1): KAGVTQTPRYLIKTRGQQVTLSCSPISGHRSVSWYQQTPGQGLQFLFEYFSETQRNKGNFPGRFSGRQFSNSRSEMNVSTLELGDSALYLCASSLEKTGLNWVTEAFFGQGTRLTVV.

V is TRBV4-2 and J is TRBJ2-5; D may be TRBD2 (6 bases). This CDR3 has 15 residues. Trimming left V 2 bases short and J 2 bases short, with 12 bases between. In germline, CDR1 is LGHNA, CDR2 YNFKEQ. CDR3 region: CASSQRAGGQETQYF. The CDR3 DNA follows: TGTGCCAGCAGCCAACGAGCGGGTGGACAAGAGACCCAGTACTTC.

This clone was detected once. V usage is TRBV6-5 and J usage is TRBJ2-7; TRBD2 agrees at 8 bases. Germline lookup yields CDR1 MNHEY and CDR2 SVGAGI. The CDR3 is 14 amino acids. J lost 5 bases, V lost 2 bases, and 5 bases had no gene match. CDR3 region: CASSYGAGAHEQYF. CDR3 sequence (DNA): TGTGCCAGCAGTTACGGAGCGGGAGCGCACGAGCAGTACTTC.

This clone has just one count. The DNA of the CDR3 is TGTGCCAGCAAAGGGACCTGGGGGCAGGAGACCCAGTACTTC. It encodes CASKGTWGQETQYF. This chain joins TRBV2 and TRBJ2-5; tentative D call: TRBD1 (6 bases). The CDR3 sequence is 14 residues long. V dropped 7 bases and J dropped 5 bases, with 17 bases sitting between them. Germline assignment: CDR1 SNHLY and CDR2 FYNNEI. The entire variable domain, with the rest obtained from reference TRBV2 and TRBJ2-5, is as follows: EPEVTQTPSHQVTQMGQEVILRCVPISNHLYFYWYRQILGQKVEFLVSFYNNEISEKSEIFDDQFSVERPDGSNFTLKIRSTKLEDSAMYFCASKGTWGQETQYFGPGTRLLVL.

This chain links TRBV7-9 with TRBJ2-5; D unclear. The CDR3 runs 12 residues. V was cut by 3 bases and J by 4 bases, with 6 bases left in between. The germline V gene has CDR1 SEHNR and CDR2 FQNEAQ (reference sequence). The CDR3: CASSFDPETQYF. The CDR3 bases are TGTGCCAGCAGCTTCGATCCAGAGACCCAGTACTTC. Together with reference TRBV7-9 and TRBJ2-5, the CDR3 gives the full variable domain: DTGVSQNPRHKITKRGQNVTFRCDPISEHNRLYWYRQTLGQGPEFLTYFQNEAQLEKSRLLSDRFSAERPKGSFSTLEIQRTEQGDSAMYLCASSFDPETQYFGPGTRLLVL.

This chain links TRBV4-1 with TRBJ2-7; 8 bases match TRBD1. The CDR3 runs 15 residues. V shed 4 bases and J 5 bases; nucleotides not matched to a gene: 10. Germline V lookup: CDR1 MGHRA, CDR2 YSYEKL. CDR3 DNA: TGCGCCAGCAGCCCGTGGACAGGGAGATATAACGAGCAGTACTTC. It codes for CASSPWTGRYNEQYF.

This clone was counted a few times. This chain links TRBV19 with TRBJ1-1; D is unclear. Germline V lookup: CDR1 LNHDA, CDR2 SQIVND (reference sequence). The CDR3 length is 13 residues. The germline V and J ends were trimmed by 4 bases and 1 base, with 7 bases remaining between them. In DNA, the CDR3 is TGTGCCAGTAGTAAAGTGCCGAACACTGAAGCTTTCTTT. It yields the protein CASSKVPNTEAFF.

The chain couples TRBV10-1 to TRBJ2-5; D remains ambiguous. Germline CDR1 and CDR2: WNHNN and SYGVQD (reference sequence). The CDR3 is 13 residues long. Deletions cut 2 bases from V and 1 base from J, with 5 bases between. CDR3 sequence reads: CASSENTQETQYF. As DNA, the CDR3 is TGCGCCAGCAGTGAGAACACCCAAGAGACCCAGTACTTC.

This sequence joins TRBV11-1 and TRBJ2-5, with 9 bases aligning to TRBD1. The CDR3 is 14 residues long. Looked up from germline, CDR1 is SGHAT and CDR2 is FQDESV (reference sequence). V gave up 5 bases and J gave up 5 bases; unmatched junction bases: 6. DNA for the CDR3: TGTGCCAGCAGCCCCGGGACAGGGAGGGAGACCCAGTACTTC. Protein sequence: CASSPGTGRETQYF.

Relative to its sample, this clone is medium-sized. The CDR3 here is CASSVDAEYQPQHF. CDR3 bases: TGTGCCAGCAGCGTAGACGCGGAATATCAGCCCCAGCATTTT. V gene TRBV9 combines with J gene TRBJ1-5; D call uncertain. V lost 0 bases and J lost 5, with 9 bases in between. From germline, CDR1 is SGDLS and CDR2 YYNGEE. This CDR3 spans 14 amino acids.

The sample holds a few counts of this clone. CDR3 DNA: TGCGCCAGCAGCCAAGTCGGGGGGCAGAAGGAAGCTTTCTTT. This translates into CASSQVGGQKEAFF. The V gene is TRBV4-3, the J gene TRBJ1-1, with a weak D call TRBD1 (6 bases). Germline loops: CDR1 LGHNA, CDR2 YSLEER. The CDR3 sequence is 14 residues long. The V and J ends lost 1 base and 8 bases respectively, with 14 bases between them.

The chain couples TRBV11-2 to TRBJ1-2, with unresolved D. Germline CDR1 reads SGHAT; CDR2 reads FQNNGV. V was cut by 1 base and J by 2 bases, with 14 bases left in between. This CDR3 contains 16 residues. For the CDR3, the DNA is TGTGCCAGCAGCTTAGGAACAATTCGAGTAAACTATGGCTACACCTTC. This gives the protein CASSLGTIRVNYGYTF.

J is TRBJ2-3 and V is TRBV5-4; D not resolved. The CDR3 has 12 amino acids. Germline CDR1 and CDR2: SGHNT and YYREEE (reference sequence). V lost 2 bases and J 2 bases, leaving 3 bases between the germline ends. The CDR3 region is CASSLPTDTQYF. The CDR3 DNA follows: TGTGCCAGCAGCTTACCCACAGATACGCAGTATTTT.

This chain joins TRBV7-6 and TRBJ2-1; tentatively, D is TRBD2 (5 bases). Germline lookup yields CDR1 SGHVS and CDR2 FNYEAQ. Deletions cut 4 bases from V and 10 bases from J, with 8 bases between. There are 11 residues in the CDR3. The CDR3 DNA is TGTGCCAGCAGCTCCCGACTAGAGCAGTTCTTC. Encoded protein: CASSSRLEQFF.

The chain couples TRBV9 to TRBJ2-3; the match to TRBD2 covers 13 bases. The CDR3 is 17 residues long. Germline lookup yields CDR1 SGDLS and CDR2 YYNGEE. The junction had 7 bases not matched to a gene; V was cut back by 3 bases and J by 3 bases. The CDR3 region has the DNA TGTGCCAGCAGCGGGAGGACTAGCGGGAGAGTGACAGATACGCAGTATTTT. Encoded protein: CASSGRTSGRVTDTQYF.

V is TRBV30 and J is TRBJ1-1; D perhaps matches TRBD1 (6 bases). The CDR3 is made up of 13 amino acids. Germline V lookup: CDR1 GTSNPN, CDR2 SVGIG (reference sequence). The germline V and J ends were trimmed by 1 base and 3 bases, with 9 bases remaining between them. The CDR3 DNA sequence: TGTGCCTGGAGTGCTCAGGGGTACACTGAAGCTTTCTTT. Protein product: CAWSAQGYTEAFF.

V gene TRBV30 combines with J gene TRBJ1-3; D remains ambiguous. The CDR3 has 14 amino acids. Trimming took 0 bases from V and 3 from J, leaving 9 bases between them. The V gene's germline CDR1 is GTSNPN and CDR2 SVGIG (reference sequence). Here the CDR3 reads CAWSVGLSGNTIYF. For the CDR3, the DNA is TGTGCCTGGAGTGTAGGACTCAGTGGAAACACCATATATTTT.

The CDR3 DNA is TGTGCCTGGAGTGTACCGGGACTAGCGGATCTCACAGATACGCAGTATTTT. It yields the protein CAWSVPGLADLTDTQYF. The V gene is TRBV30, the J gene TRBJ2-3, with 11 bases lining up with TRBD2. The ends lost 0 bases at V and 2 bases at J; junction bases unmatched: 7. This CDR3 is built from 17 residues. Per germline, CDR1 GTSNPN and CDR2 SVGIG (reference sequence).

V and J are TRBV5-1 and TRBJ2-7; D is possibly TRBD2 (5 bases). In germline, CDR1 is SGHRS, CDR2 YFSETQ. This CDR3 has 16 residues. Trimming shortened V by 0 bases and J by 2 bases, and 15 bases separated the two germline ends. Here the CDR3 DNA reads TGCGCCAGCAGCTTGGCTACGGGAAACTTAACCTACGAGCAGTACTTC. Amino acids: CASSLATGNLTYEQYF. Full variable domain (missing parts from reference TRBV5-1 and TRBJ2-7): KAGVTQTPRYLIKTRGQQVTLSCSPISGHRSVSWYQQTPGQGLQFLFEYFSETQRNKGNFPGRFSGRQFSNSRSEMNVSTLELGDSALYLCASSLATGNLTYEQYFGPGTRLTVT.

This chain links TRBV30 with TRBJ2-7; D remains unclear. Trimming removed 1 base at V and 1 base at J, with 2 bases between. From germline, CDR1 is GTSNPN and CDR2 SVGIG (reference sequence). The CDR3 covers 11 residues. The CDR3 loop reads CAWSESYEQYF. In nucleotides, the CDR3 is TGTGCCTGGAGTGAATCCTACGAGCAGTACTTC.